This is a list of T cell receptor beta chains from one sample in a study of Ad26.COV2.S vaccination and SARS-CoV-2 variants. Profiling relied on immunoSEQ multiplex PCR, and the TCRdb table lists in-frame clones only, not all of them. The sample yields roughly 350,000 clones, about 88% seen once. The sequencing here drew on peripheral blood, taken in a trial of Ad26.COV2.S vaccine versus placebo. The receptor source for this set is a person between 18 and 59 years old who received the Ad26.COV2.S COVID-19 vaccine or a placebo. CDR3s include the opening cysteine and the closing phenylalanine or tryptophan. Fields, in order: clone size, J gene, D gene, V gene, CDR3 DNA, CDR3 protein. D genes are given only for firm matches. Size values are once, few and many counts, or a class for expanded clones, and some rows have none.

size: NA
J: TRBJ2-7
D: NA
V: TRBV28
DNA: TGTGCCGTGGGCTTATACGAGCAGTACTTC
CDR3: CAVGLYEQYF

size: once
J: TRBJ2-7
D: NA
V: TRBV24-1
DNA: TGTGCCACCAGTGATACCAGGGGGCGGGAGTACGAGCAGTACTTC
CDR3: CATSDTRGREYEQYF

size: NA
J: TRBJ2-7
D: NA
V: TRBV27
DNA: TGTGCCAGCAGTTTATCAGGGTTTTGGGGGAGTAACTACGAGCAGTACTTC
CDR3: CASSLSGFWGSNYEQYF

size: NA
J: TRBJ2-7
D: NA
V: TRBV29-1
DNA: TGCAGCGTTGGAGGCGGAACCTACGAGCAGTACTTC
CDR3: CSVGGGTYEQYF

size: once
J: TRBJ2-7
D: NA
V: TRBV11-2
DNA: TGTGCCAGCAGCTCTCTGCGGGACCACGAGCAGTACTTC
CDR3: CASSSLRDHEQYF

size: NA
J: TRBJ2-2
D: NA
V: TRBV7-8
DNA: TGTGCCAGCAGCTTAGGGATACGAGACAGCCAACTTTCGAACACCGGGGAGCTGTTTTTT
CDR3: CASSLGIRDSQLSNTGELFF

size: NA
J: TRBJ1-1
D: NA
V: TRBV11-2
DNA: TGTGCCAGCAGCCTCAGGAGCATGAACACTGAAGCTTTCTTT
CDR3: CASSLRSMNTEAFF

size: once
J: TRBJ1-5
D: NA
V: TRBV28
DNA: TGTGCCAGCAGTTTAGACCCCTCTCAGCCCCAGCATTTT
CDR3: CASSLDPSQPQHF

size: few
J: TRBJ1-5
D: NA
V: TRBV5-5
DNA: TGTGCCAGCAGCTTGGTGCCGAGATTGGGTCAGCCCCAGCATTTT
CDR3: CASSLVPRLGQPQHF

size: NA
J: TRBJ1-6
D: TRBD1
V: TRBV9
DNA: TGTGCCAGCAGCGCTTGGACAGGAAATTCACCCCTCCACTTT
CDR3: CASSAWTGNSPLHF

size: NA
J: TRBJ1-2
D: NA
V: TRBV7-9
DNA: TGTGCCAGCAGCTTGGGCAGGGGAGCTAACTATGGCTACACCTTC
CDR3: CASSLGRGANYGYTF

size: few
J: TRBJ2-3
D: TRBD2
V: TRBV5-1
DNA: TGCGCCAGCAGACGGGAGGCCACAGATACGCAGTATTTT
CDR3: CASRREATDTQYF

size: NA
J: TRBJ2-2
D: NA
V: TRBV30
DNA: TGTGCCTGGAGTGTACGATTGGGAGTTCGAAGGACCGGGGAGCTGTTTTTT
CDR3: CAWSVRLGVRRTGELFF

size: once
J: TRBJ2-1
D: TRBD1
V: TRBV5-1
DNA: TGCGCCAGCAGCATCGACAGGGACTCCTACAATGAGCAGTTCTTC
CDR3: CASSIDRDSYNEQFF

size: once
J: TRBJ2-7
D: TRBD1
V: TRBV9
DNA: TGTGCCAGCTCCCCAGGACAGGGGAGGTATGAGCAGTACTTC
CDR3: CASSPGQGRYEQYF

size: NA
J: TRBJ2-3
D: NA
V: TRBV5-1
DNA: TGCGCCAGCAGACTAGATTTGGCTGGGAAGGGGGGCACAGATACGCAGTATTTT
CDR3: CASRLDLAGKGGTDTQYF

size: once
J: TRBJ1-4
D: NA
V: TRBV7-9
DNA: TGTGCCAGCAGCTTATCGGCCTCAAGGGGAAAACTGTTTTTT
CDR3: CASSLSASRGKLFF

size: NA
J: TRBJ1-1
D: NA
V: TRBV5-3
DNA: TGTGCCAGAAGCTTGGCGGGGCCGGGATGGGGCATGAACACTGAAGCTTTCTTT
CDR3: CARSLAGPGWGMNTEAFF

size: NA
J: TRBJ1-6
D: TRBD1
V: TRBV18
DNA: TGTGCCAGCTCACGACTAACAGGGGTGGATAATTCACCCCTCCACTTT
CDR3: CASSRLTGVDNSPLHF